This T cell receptor (beta chain) was recorded in a study of blood T cell repertoires in COVID-19. In the study overall: Donors in the United States, Italy and Spain gave samples during acute or convalescent COVID-19.

Sequencing was performed with immunoSEQ multiplex PCR; in TCRdb, only in-frame clones are kept and a portion is missing. Altogether 150,000 to 200,000 clones are present, approximately 88% being singletons, with the ten largest covering 6.6%. CDR1 LNHDA and CDR2 SQIVND come from the germline V gene (reference sequence). CDR3 size: 14 residues. Trimming took off 5 bases at V and 8 bases at J, with 15 bases between the two ends. This chain uses TRBV19 with TRBJ1-4; no firm D call. Specimen: PBMCs or T cells enriched from blood (not recorded which). The sequence derives from a woman in her 50s who had recovered from COVID-19. The CDR3 DNA follows: TGTGCCAGTAGTCTGGGAGCTCGCGGGGAAAAACTGTTTTTT. This sequence encodes CASSLGARGEKLFF.